This TCR beta chain was retrieved from a study of shared T cell receptors in the human thymus. The method was immunoSEQ multiplex PCR; TCRdb's version includes in-frame clones alone and lacks a portion of them. The repertoire includes hundreds of thousands of clones, roughly 85% of them detected once, and 0.008% to 0.011% sits in the top ten. This same sample was also part of a study on human thymus T cells. This second study notes: It was from resections taken during corrective heart surgery that the thymus tissue came.

The sequencing sample was made of thymocytes. The receptor was derived from a girl under three years old with a congenital heart defect.

DNA of the CDR3: TGTGCCAGCACCACCATCAACTCGAATGAGCAGTTCTTC. Translated, it gives CASTTINSNEQFF. The chain recombines TRBV27 with TRBJ2-1; D ambiguous. CDR1 and CDR2 from the germline V gene are MNHEY and SMNVEV (reference sequence). The germline V and J ends were trimmed by 7 bases and 7 bases, with 14 bases remaining between them. This CDR3 contains 13 residues.